The clone carrying this TCR beta chain appeared many times. What it binds is unknown. This entry is derived from a study of human T cells and chemical hapten exposure. On the study more broadly: Weekly diphenylcyclopropenone doses were given to patients' scalps across the approximately 24-week study.

The library tagged individual cDNA molecules with unique molecular identifiers. Under the authors' procedure: Individual samples carried between roughly 23,224 and 690,600 TCRs, with roughly 96,000 as the median. TCRdb re-called the RACE reads with MiXCR, one entry per CDR3 protein. It is TCRdb's table, rather than the study itself, that gives the V and J calls and clone size. Among 39,000 or so distinct CDR3 sequences listed, about 4% were seen once. Stated time point: patch test 1, 2 weeks after DPC sensitization. The treatment denotes: therapeutic diphenylcyclopropenone sensitization with weekly scalp DPC. From whole blood left unfractionated, total RNA was extracted. Findings and limits, study-wide: High-frequency TCRs, those above 1 in 1000, stayed the same after DPC sensitization.

The CDR3 runs 14 residues. The V end was cut by 6 bases, the J end by 6 bases, with 20 bases between. Per the germline V gene, CDR1 is DFQATT and CDR2 is SNEGSKA (reference sequence). The rearrangement joins TRBV20-1 to TRBJ2-5; D may be TRBD2 (5 bases). This clonotype was sampled from a man between 50 and 59 years old with alopecia areata. Some clones in this sample may be carry-over from other donors' samples. Material: whole blood, obtained in connection with sensitization to the hapten diphenylcyclopropenone (DPC). The CDR3 DNA reads TGCAGTGCCCTAGGAGAGCGGACCGTTAAGACCCAGTACTTC. Encoded protein: CSALGERTVKTQYF.